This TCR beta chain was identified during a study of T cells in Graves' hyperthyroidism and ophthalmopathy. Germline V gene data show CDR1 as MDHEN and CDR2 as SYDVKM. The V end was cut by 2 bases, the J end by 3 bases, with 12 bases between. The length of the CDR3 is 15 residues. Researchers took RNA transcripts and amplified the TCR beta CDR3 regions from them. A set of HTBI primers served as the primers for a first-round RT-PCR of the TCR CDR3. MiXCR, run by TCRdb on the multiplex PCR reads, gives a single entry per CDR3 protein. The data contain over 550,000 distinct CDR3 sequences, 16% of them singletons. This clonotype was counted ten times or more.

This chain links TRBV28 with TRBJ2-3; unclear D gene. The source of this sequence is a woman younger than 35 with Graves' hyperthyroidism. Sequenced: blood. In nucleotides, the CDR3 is TGTGCCAGCAGTTTACGAACAGCTTTAACAGATACGCAGTATTTT. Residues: CASSLRTALTDTQYF.